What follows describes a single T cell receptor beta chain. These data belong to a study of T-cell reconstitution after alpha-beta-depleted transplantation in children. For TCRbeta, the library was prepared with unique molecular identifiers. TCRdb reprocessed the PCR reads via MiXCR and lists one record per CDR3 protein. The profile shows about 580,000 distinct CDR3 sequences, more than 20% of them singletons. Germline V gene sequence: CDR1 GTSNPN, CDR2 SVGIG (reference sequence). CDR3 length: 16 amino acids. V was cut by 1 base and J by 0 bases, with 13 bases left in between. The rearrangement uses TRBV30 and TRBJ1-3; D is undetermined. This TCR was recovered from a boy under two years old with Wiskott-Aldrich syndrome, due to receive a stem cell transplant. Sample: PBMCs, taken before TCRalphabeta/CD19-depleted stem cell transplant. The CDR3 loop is CAWSGVGPFSGNTIYF. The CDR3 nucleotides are TGTGCCTGGAGTGGAGTTGGACCGTTCTCTGGAAACACCATATATTTT.